These 9 T cell receptor beta chains were all obtained from the same sample, sequenced in a study. One entry per CDR3 protein, called by TCRdb with MiXCR from the 5' RACE reads. The sample includes approximately 29,000 distinct CDR3 sequences, about a quarter seen only once; the top ten take roughly 4%. Sequenced input: naive CD4+ T cells sorted from a lymph node. Subset of the sample: naive CD4+ T cells, CD4+CD45RA+CD25-. All receptors come from a female donor with breast cancer.

V and J are TRBV5-1 and TRBJ2-5; possibly TRBD1 or TRBD2 for D (6 bases each). CDR1 is SGHRS, CDR2 YFSETQ, per germline. The CDR3 consists of 23 residues. V was trimmed by 4 bases and J by 0 bases, leaving 37 bases between them. The CDR3 reads CASSRGQTGTSPGGLLYQETQYF. DNA of the CDR3: TGCGCCAGCAGCCGGGGGCAAACAGGGACTTCGCCCGGGGGCCTACTGTACCAAGAGACCCAGTACTTC.

This chain joins TRBV4-1 and TRBJ1-4; D is uncertain. Germline V gene sequence: CDR1 MGHRA, CDR2 YSYEKL. The CDR3 runs to 14 residues. Trimming took off 0 bases at V and 6 bases at J, with 8 bases between the two ends. CDR3 nucleotide sequence: TGCGCCAGCAGCCAAGATCTTGAAGATGAAAAACTGTTTTTT. Protein: CASSQDLEDEKLFF.

This sequence joins TRBV28 and TRBJ2-3; D unclear. In germline, CDR1 is MDHEN, CDR2 SYDVKM. V was pared by 4 bases and J by 7 bases, with 3 bases between. This CDR3 has 10 residues. The DNA for the CDR3 is TGTGCCAGCAGTTCTAATACGCAGTATTTT. Protein: CASSSNTQYF.

As regards this clonotype: Its ends do not fully match the called genes, so a read error is possible. The genes are TRBV29-1 and TRBJ2-1; D unresolved. Per the germline V gene, CDR1 is SQVTM and CDR2 is ANQGSEA. This CDR3 is 11 amino acids long. CDR3 loop: CSVLPYNEQLF. CDR3 in DNA: TGCAGCGTGTTACCCTACAATGAGCAGCTCTTC.

This clonotype was observed a few times. V and J are TRBV28 and TRBJ1-2; D unclear. The germline CDR1 and CDR2 sequences are MDHEN and SYDVKM. CDR3 length equals 15 residues. With 2 bases removed from V and 0 bases from J, the gap between germline ends came to 10 bases. The CDR3 nucleotides read TGTGCCAGCAGTTTAGTTAGGGCAGCTAACTATGGCTACACCTTC. This encodes CASSLVRAANYGYTF.

The chain uses TRBV18 and TRBJ1-4; D call uncertain. The CDR3 is 15 amino acids. The V end lost 0 bases, the J end lost 5 bases, and 10 bases lay between the germline ends. Germline V lookup: CDR1 KGHSH, CDR2 LQKENI. The DNA of the CDR3 is TGTGCCAGCTCACCACCCTGGCAGGAAAATGAAAAACTGTTTTTT. Translating it yields CASSPPWQENEKLFF.

The table lists this clonotype with a few counts. This sequence joins TRBV7-2 and TRBJ2-1, with unresolved D. V was trimmed by 5 bases and J by 4 bases, leaving 9 bases between them. The V gene's germline CDR1 is SGHTA and CDR2 FQGNSA. The CDR3 is made up of 13 amino acids. This chain's CDR3 is CASSLLGYNEQFF. DNA for the CDR3: TGTGCCAGCAGCCTCTTGGGGTACAATGAGCAGTTCTTC. The complete variable domain, with remaining parts taken from reference TRBV7-2 and TRBJ2-1, reads GAGVSQSPSNKVTEKGKDVELRCDPISGHTALYWYRQSLGQGLEFLIYFQGNSAPDKSGLPSDRFSAERTGGSVSTLTIQRTQQEDSAVYLCASSLLGYNEQFFGPGTRLTVL.

The table lists this clonotype with many counts. V usage is TRBV27 and J usage is TRBJ1-5; no reliable D call. CDR1 and CDR2 from the germline V gene are MNHEY and SMNVEV (reference sequence). V lost 3 bases and J 7 bases, leaving 13 bases between the germline ends. This CDR3 has 14 residues. The CDR3 spells CASSFDSGLQPQHF. The CDR3 coding sequence is TGTGCCAGCAGTTTTGATTCGGGTTTGCAGCCCCAGCATTTT.

This clonotype turned up a few times. The gene calls are TRBV5-5 and TRBJ1-5; the match to TRBD1 covers 7 bases. After removal of 1 base from V and 2 bases from J, the junction contained 3 bases not matched to a gene. This CDR3 is built from 15 residues. The V gene's germline CDR1 is SGHKS and CDR2 YYEKEE (reference sequence). This CDR3 reads CASSLIDRGNQPQHF. The CDR3 coding sequence is TGTGCCAGCAGCTTGATCGACAGGGGCAATCAGCCCCAGCATTTT.